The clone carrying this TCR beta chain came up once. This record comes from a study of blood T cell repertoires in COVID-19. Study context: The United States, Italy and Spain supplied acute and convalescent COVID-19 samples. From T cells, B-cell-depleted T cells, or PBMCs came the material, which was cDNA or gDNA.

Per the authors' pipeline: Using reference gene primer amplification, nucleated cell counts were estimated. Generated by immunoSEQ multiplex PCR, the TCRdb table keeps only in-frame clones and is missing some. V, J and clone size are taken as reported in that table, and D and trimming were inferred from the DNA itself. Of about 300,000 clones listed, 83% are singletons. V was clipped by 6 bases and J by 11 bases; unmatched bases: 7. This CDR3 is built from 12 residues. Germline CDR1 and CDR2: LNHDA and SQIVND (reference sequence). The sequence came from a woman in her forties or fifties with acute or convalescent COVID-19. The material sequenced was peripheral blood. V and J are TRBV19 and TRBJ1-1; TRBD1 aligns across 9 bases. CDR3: CASSLTGGNAFF. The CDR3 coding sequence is TGTGCCAGTAGCCTGACAGGGGGTAACGCTTTCTTT.